The clone carrying this T cell receptor (beta chain) was counted only a few times. Antigen: not known. The data belong to a study of CD8 T cells in ankylosing spondylitis. Study results and caveats: CD8+ cells made up the disease-linked clones, which were relatively rare in peripheral blood. Among TCR beta sequences, a motif of eight or nine highly homologous variants appeared characteristic of ankylosing spondylitis blood.

CDR1 and CDR2 from the germline V gene are LGHNA and YSLEER. CDR3 size: 15 residues. V was pared by 4 bases and J by 0 bases, with 13 bases between. Making the TCR beta libraries involved quantitative 5'-RACE with molecular barcodes. TCRdb itself ran the 5' RACE reads through MiXCR, one entry per CDR3 protein. Of over 600,000 distinct CDR3 sequences listed, 15% to 20% are singletons. The sequence was obtained from a male donor with ankylosing spondylitis. The chain combines TRBV4-3 with TRBJ2-7; D uncertain. Sequences were obtained from blood, either unsorted or a sorted T cell fraction (not recorded which). DNA for the CDR3: TGCGCCAGCAGCCGCAGCCAGGCTAACTCCTACGAGCAGTACTTC. Encoded protein: CASSRSQANSYEQYF.